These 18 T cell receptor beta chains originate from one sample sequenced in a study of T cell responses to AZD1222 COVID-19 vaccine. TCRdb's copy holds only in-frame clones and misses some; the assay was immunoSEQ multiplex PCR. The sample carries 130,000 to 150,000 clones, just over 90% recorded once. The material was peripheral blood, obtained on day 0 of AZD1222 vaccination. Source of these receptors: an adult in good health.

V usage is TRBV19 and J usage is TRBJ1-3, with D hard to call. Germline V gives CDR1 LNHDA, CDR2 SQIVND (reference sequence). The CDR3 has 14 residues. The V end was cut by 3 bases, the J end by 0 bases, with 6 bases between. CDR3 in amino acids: CASSILVSGNTIYF. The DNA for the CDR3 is TGTGCCAGTAGTATTCTGGTCTCTGGAAACACCATATATTTT. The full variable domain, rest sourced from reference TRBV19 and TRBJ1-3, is DGGITQSPKYLFRKEGQNVTLSCEQNLNHDAMYWYRQDPGQGLRLIYYSQIVNDFQKGDIAEGYSVSREKKESFPLTVTSAQKNPTAFYLCASSILVSGNTIYFGEGSWLTVV.

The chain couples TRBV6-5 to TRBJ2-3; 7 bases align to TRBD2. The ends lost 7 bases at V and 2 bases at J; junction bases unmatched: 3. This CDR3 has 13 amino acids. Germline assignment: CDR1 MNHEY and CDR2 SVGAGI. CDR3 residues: CASTRDYTDTQYF. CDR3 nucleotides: TGTGCCAGCACTCGGGACTACACAGATACGCAGTATTTT.

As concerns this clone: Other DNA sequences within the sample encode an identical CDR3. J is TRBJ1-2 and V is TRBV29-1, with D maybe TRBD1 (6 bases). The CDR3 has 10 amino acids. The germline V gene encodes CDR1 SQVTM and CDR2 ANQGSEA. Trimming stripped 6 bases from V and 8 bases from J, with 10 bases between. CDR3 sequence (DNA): TGCAGCGTCGAGGGGGGCGGCTACACCTTC. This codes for CSVEGGGYTF.

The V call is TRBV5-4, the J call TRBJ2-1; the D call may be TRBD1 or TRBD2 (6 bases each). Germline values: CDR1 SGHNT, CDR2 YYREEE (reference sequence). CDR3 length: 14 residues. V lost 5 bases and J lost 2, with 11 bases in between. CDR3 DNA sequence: TGTGCCAGCAGGTTTGGGGGGCCCTACAATGAGCAGTTCTTC. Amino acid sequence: CASRFGGPYNEQFF.

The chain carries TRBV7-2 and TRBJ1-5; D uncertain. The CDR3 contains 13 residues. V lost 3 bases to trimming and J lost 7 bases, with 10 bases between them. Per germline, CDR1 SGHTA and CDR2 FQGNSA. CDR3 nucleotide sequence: TGTGCCAGCAGCTTTCGAGAGGCGCAGCCCCAGCATTTT. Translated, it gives CASSFREAQPQHF.

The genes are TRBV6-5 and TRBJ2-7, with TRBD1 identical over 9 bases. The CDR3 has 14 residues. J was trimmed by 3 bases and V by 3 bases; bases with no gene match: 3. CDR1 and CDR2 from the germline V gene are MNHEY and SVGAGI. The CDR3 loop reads CASSYAGQGYEQYF. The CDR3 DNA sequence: TGTGCCAGCAGTTATGCGGGACAGGGCTACGAGCAGTACTTC.

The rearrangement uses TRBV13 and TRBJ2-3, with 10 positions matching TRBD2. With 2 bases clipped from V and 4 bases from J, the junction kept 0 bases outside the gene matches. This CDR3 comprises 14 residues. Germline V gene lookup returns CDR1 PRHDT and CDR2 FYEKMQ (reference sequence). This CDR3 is CASSLTSGADTQYF. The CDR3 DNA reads TGTGCCAGCAGCTTAACTAGCGGGGCAGATACGCAGTATTTT.

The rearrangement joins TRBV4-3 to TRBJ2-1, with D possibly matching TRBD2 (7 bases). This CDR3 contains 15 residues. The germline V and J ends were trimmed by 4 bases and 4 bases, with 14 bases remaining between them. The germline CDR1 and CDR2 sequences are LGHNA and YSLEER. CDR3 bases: TGCGCCAGCAGCCCGGGGAGGGGGGCTTACAATGAGCAGTTCTTC. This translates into CASSPGRGAYNEQFF.

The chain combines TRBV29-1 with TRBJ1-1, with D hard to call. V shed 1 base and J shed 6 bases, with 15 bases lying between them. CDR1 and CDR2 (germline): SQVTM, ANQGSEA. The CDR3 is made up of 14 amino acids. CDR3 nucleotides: TGCAGCGTTGAAGTTGGACGGTCCTATCCTGAAGCTTTCTTT. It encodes CSVEVGRSYPEAFF.

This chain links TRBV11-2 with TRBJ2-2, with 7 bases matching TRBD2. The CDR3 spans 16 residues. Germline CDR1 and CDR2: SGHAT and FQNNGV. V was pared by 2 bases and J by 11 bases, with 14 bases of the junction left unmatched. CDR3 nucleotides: TGTGCCAGCAGCTTAAAGCCTAGCGGTTCAGGCGGAGAGCTGTTTTTT. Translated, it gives CASSLKPSGSGGELFF.

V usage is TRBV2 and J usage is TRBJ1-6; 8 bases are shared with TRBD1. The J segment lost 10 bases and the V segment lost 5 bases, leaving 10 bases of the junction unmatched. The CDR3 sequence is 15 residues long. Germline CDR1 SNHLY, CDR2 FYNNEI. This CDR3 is CASSPQGAGGSPLHF. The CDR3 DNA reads TGTGCCAGCAGTCCTCAGGGGGCGGGAGGATCACCCCTCCACTTT.

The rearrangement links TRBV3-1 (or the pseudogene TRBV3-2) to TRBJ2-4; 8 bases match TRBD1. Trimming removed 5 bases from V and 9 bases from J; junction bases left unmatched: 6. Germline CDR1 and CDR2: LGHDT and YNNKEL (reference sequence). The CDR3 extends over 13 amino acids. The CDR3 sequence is CASSGQGSSIQYF. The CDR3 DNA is TGTGCCAGCAGCGGACAGGGCTCGAGCATTCAGTACTTC.

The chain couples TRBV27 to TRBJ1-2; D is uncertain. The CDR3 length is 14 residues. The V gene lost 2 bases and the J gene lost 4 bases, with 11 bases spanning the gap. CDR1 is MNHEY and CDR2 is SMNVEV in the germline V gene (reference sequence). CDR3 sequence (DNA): TGTGCCAGCAGTTTAATAGCGACGGGCTATGGCTACACCTTC. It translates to CASSLIATGYGYTF.

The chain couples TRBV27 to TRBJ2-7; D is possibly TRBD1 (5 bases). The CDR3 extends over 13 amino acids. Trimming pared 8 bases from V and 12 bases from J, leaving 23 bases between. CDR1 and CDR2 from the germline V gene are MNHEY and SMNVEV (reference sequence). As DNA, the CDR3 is TGTGCCAGCGACCAGACAGTGGTCGGTAGGGGGTACTTC. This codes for CASDQTVVGRGYF.

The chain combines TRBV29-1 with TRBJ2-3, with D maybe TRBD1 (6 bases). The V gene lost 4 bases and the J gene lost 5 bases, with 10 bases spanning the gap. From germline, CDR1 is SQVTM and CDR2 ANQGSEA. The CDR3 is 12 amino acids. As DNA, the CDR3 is TGCAGCGTTGTACAGGGCTTAGATACGCAGTATTTT. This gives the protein CSVVQGLDTQYF.

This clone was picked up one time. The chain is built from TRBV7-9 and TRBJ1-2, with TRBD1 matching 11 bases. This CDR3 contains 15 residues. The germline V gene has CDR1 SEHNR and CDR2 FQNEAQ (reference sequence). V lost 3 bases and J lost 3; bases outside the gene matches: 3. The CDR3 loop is CASSFPGQGDYGYTF. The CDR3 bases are TGTGCCAGCAGCTTCCCGGGACAGGGGGACTATGGCTACACCTTC.

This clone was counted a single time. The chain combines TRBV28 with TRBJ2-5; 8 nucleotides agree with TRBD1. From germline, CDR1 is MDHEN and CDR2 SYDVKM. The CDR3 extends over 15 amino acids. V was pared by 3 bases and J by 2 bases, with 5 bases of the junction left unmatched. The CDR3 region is CASSFPGQAQETQYF. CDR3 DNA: TGTGCCAGCAGTTTTCCGGGACAGGCTCAAGAGACCCAGTACTTC.

The CDR3 region is CASSFYPVDYEQYF. As DNA, the CDR3 is TGTGCCAGCAGCTTTTACCCGGTTGACTACGAGCAGTACTTC. The J gene is TRBJ2-7, the V gene TRBV11-2, with D unclear. The CDR3 loop spans 14 amino acids. Deletions cut 3 bases from V and 3 bases from J, with 12 bases between. CDR1 and CDR2 (germline): SGHAT, FQNNGV.